These T cell receptor beta chains were read from a single sample in a study of blood T cell repertoires in COVID-19. Measured with immunoSEQ multiplex PCR; TCRdb has only the in-frame clones, and not every one. Here the sample spans just over 150,000 clones, 80% to 90% being singletons. Sequenced sample: peripheral blood. These receptors were taken from a woman aged 35 to 49 with acute or convalescent COVID-19. The CDR3 runs from the conserved cysteine through the conserved F or W. The D gene is left open where the match is weak. Clone sizes are given selectively: once, few, many, or a class where the clone is expanded.

clone size	V gene	J gene	D gene	CDR3 protein	CDR3 DNA
NA	TRBV9	TRBJ2-1	NA	CASSVGPGDYNEQFF	TGTGCCAGCAGCGTAGGCCCGGGAGACTACAATGAGCAGTTCTTC
NA	TRBV12-5	TRBJ1-5	NA	CASGLVPGNQPQHF	TGTGCTAGTGGTTTGGTCCCAGGGAATCAGCCCCAGCATTTT
NA	TRBV6-6	TRBJ1-5	TRBD1	CASDRDLNQPQHF	TGTGCCAGCGACAGGGATCTCAATCAGCCCCAGCATTTT
NA	TRBV28	TRBJ1-2	NA	CASSSDSSNYGYTF	TGTGCCAGCAGCTCGGACAGTTCTAACTATGGCTACACCTTC
NA	TRBV6-6	TRBJ1-2	NA	CASRTGTPSLIGGYTF	TGTGCCAGCAGAACCGGGACACCCTCGTTAATCGGTGGCTACACCTTC
NA	TRBV4-1	TRBJ1-1	NA	CASSQEEYETGMNTEAFF	TGCGCCAGCAGCCAAGAAGAGTATGAGACAGGTATGAACACTGAAGCTTTCTTT
NA	TRBV6-5	TRBJ2-5	NA	CASARIGETQYF	TGTGCCAGCGCCAGGATCGGAGAGACCCAGTACTTC
once	TRBV11-2	TRBJ2-1	TRBD2	CASSPLAGSYNEQFF	TGTGCCAGCAGCCCACTAGCGGGGTCCTACAATGAGCAGTTCTTC
NA	TRBV30	TRBJ2-7	NA	CAWSGHGGFYEQYF	TGTGCCTGGAGCGGACACGGGGGTTTCTACGAGCAGTACTTC
NA	TRBV5-4	TRBJ2-1	NA	CASSSGVGEQFF	TGTGCCAGCAGCTCCGGGGTGGGTGAGCAGTTCTTC
NA	TRBV4-1	TRBJ2-7	NA	CASSQHTEGSYEQYF	TGCGCCAGCAGCCAGCATACAGAGGGCTCCTACGAGCAGTACTTC
NA	TRBV10-3	TRBJ1-4	NA	CAISATAEKNCFF	NA
NA	TRBV24-1	TRBJ2-3	NA	CATGGSTDTQYF	TGTGCCACCGGAGGGAGCACAGATACGCAGTATTTT
NA	TRBV28	TRBJ1-2	NA	CASSTEVTNYGYTF	TGTGCCAGCAGCACTGAGGTCACTAACTATGGCTACACCTTC
NA	TRBV5-6	TRBJ2-6	NA	CASSRGEVGANVLTF	TGTGCCAGCAGCCGAGGGGAGGTGGGGGCCAACGTCCTGACTTTC